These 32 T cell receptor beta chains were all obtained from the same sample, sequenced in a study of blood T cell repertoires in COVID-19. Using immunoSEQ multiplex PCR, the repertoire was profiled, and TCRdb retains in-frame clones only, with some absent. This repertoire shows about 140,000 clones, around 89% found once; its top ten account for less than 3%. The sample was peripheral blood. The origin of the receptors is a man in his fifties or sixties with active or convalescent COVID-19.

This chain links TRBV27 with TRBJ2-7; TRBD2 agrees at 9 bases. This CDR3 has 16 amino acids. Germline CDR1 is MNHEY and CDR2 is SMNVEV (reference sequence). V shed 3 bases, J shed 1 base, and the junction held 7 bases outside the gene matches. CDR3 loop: CASSLLGRGGSYEQYF. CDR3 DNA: TGTGCCAGCAGTTTGTTGGGGCGGGGGGGATCCTACGAGCAGTACTTC.

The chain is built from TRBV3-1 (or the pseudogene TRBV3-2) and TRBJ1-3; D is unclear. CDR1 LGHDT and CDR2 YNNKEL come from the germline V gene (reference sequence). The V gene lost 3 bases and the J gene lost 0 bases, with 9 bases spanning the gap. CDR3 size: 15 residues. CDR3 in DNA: TGTGCCAGCAGCCAGGCCGAGGGCTCTGGAAACACCATATATTTT. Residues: CASSQAEGSGNTIYF.

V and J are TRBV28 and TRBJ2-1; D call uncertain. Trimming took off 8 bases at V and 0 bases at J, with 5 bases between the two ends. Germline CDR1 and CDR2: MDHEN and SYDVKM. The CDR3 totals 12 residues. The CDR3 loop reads CASGLSYNEQFF. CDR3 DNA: TGTGCCAGCGGCCTCTCCTACAATGAGCAGTTCTTC. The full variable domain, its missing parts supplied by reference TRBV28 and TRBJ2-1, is DVKVTQSSRYLVKRTGEKVFLECVQDMDHENMFWYRQDPGLGLRLIYFSYDVKMKEKGDIPEGYSVSREKKERFSLILESASTNQTSMYLCASGLSYNEQFFGPGTRLTVL.

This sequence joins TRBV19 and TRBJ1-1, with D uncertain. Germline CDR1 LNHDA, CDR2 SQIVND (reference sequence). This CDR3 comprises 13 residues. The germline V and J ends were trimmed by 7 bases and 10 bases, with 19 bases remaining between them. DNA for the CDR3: TGTGCCAGTACTGAAATGCGGGGAAGAGGAGCTTTCTTT. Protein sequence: CASTEMRGRGAFF. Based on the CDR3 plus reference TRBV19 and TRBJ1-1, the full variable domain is DGGITQSPKYLFRKEGQNVTLSCEQNLNHDAMYWYRQDPGQGLRLIYYSQIVNDFQKGDIAEGYSVSREKKESFPLTVTSAQKNPTAFYLCASTEMRGRGAFFGQGTRLTVV.

CDR3 region: CASSQEERSYNEQFF. CDR3 bases: TGCGCCAGCAGCCAAGAGGAGCGCTCCTACAATGAGCAGTTCTTC. The chain couples TRBV4-1 to TRBJ2-1; no clear D gene. In germline, CDR1 is MGHRA, CDR2 YSYEKL. V was pared by 0 bases and J by 0 bases, with 6 bases between. The CDR3 is 15 residues long.

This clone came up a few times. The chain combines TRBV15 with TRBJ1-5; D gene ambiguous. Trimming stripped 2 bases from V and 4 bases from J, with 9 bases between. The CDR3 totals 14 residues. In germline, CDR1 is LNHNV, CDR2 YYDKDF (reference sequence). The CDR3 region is CATSRPEKNQPQHF. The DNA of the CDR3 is TGTGCCACCAGCAGACCCGAGAAGAATCAGCCCCAGCATTTT.

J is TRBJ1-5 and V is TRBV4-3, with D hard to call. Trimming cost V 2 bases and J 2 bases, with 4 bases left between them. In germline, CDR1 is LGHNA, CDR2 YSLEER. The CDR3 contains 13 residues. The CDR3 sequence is CASSQSGNQPQHF. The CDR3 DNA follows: TGCGCCAGCAGCCAAAGCGGCAATCAGCCCCAGCATTTT.

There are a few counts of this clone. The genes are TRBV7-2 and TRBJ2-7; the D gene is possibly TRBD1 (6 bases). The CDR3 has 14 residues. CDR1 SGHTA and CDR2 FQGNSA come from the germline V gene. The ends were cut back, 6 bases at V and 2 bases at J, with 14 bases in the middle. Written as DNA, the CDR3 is TGTGCCAGCAGGTTGGGGACACTTACCTACGAGCAGTACTTC. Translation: CASRLGTLTYEQYF. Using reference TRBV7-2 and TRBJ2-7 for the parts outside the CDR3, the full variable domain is GAGVSQSPSNKVTEKGKDVELRCDPISGHTALYWYRQSLGQGLEFLIYFQGNSAPDKSGLPSDRFSAERTGGSVSTLTIQRTQQEDSAVYLCASRLGTLTYEQYFGPGTRLTVT.

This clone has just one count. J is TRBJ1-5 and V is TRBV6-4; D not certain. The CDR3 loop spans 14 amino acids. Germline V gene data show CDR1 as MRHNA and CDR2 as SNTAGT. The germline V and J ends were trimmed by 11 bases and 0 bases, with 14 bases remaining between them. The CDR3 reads CAPRRNHSNQPQHF. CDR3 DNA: TGTGCCCCCCGGAGGAACCATAGCAATCAGCCCCAGCATTTT.

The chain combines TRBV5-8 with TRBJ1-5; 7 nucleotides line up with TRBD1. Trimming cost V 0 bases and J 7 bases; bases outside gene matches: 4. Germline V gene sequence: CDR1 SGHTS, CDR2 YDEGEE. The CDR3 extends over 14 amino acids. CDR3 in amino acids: CASSLGQGGQPQHF. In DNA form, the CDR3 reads TGTGCCAGCAGCTTGGGACAGGGCGGCCAGCCCCAGCATTTT.

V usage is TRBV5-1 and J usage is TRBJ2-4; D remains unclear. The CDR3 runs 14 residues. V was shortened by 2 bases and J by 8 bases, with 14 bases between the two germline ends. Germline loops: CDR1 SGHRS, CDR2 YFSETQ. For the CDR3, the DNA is TGCGCCAGCAGCTTTTCGATAGCTTCGTACATTCAGTACTTC. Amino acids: CASSFSIASYIQYF.

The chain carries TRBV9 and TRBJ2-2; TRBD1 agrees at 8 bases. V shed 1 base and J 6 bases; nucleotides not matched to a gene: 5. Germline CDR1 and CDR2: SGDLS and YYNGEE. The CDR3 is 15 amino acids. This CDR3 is CASSVTDRVSGELFF. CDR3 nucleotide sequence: TGTGCCAGCAGCGTAACGGACAGGGTTTCCGGGGAGCTGTTTTTT.

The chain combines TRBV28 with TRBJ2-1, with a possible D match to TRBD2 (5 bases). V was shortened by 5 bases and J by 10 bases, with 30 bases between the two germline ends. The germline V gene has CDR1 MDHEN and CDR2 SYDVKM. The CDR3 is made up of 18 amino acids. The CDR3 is CASSPLSQRGTTWEEQFF. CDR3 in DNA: TGTGCCAGCAGTCCACTTTCTCAGCGAGGAACCACGTGGGAGGAGCAGTTCTTC.

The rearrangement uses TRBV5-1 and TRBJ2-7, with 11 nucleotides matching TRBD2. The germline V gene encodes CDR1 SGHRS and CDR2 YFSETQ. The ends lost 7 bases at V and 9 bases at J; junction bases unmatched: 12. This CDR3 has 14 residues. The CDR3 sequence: CASGGDSGGAVQYF. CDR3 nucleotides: TGCGCCAGCGGAGGAGATAGCGGGGGGGCTGTGCAGTACTTC.

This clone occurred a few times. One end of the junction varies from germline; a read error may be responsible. The CDR3 coding sequence is TGCGCCAGCAGCTTGGAAGGCCCCCCCGGGATCTTC. It specifies CASSLEGPPGIF. This sequence joins TRBV5-1 and TRBJ2-1, with D possibly TRBD2 on 5 matching bases. Germline V CDR1 and CDR2: SGHRS, YFSETQ. The CDR3 covers 12 residues.

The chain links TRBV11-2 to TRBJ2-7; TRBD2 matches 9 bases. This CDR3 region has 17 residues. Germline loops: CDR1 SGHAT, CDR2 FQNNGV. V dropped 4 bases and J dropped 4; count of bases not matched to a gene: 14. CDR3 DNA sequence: TGTGCCAGCAGCTCCGCCGGAGCGGGGGGCACAGGATACGAGCAGTACTTC. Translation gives CASSSAGAGGTGYEQYF.

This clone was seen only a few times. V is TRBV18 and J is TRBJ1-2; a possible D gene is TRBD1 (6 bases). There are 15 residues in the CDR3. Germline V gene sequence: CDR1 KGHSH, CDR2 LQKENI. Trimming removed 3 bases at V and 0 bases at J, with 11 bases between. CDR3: CASSPSDSSNYGYTF. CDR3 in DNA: TGTGCCAGCTCACCTTCGGACAGCTCTAACTATGGCTACACCTTC.

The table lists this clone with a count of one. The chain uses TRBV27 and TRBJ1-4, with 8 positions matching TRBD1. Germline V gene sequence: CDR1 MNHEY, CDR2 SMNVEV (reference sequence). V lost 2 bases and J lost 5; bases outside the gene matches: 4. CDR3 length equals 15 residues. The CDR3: CASSLSRDRNEKLFF. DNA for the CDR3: TGTGCCAGCAGTTTAAGCCGGGACAGGAATGAAAAACTGTTTTTT.

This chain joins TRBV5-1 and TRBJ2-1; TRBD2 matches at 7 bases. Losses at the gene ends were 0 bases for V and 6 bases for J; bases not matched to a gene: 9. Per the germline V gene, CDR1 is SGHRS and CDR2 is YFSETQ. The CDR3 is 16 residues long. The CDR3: CASSLGRTSGLNEQFF. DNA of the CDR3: TGCGCCAGCAGCTTGGGTCGGACTAGTGGACTCAATGAGCAGTTCTTC.

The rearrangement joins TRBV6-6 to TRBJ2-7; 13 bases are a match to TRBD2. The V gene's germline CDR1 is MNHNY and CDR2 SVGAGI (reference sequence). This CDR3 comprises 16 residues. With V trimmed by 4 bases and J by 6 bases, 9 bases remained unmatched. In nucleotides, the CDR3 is TGTGCCAGCAGTTCCCCACTAGCGGGGGGGCCAAGCGAGCAGTACTTC. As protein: CASSSPLAGGPSEQYF.

CDR3 loop: CASSRTGSEQFF. The DNA of the CDR3 is TGTGCCAGCAGCCGAACAGGGAGCGAGCAGTTCTTC. The chain employs TRBV14 and TRBJ2-1; a weak D match, TRBD1 (6 bases). Trimming cost V 4 bases and J 10 bases, with 11 bases left between them. This CDR3 has 12 residues. CDR1 and CDR2 (germline): SGHDN, FVKESK.

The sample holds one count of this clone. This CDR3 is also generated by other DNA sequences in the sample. CDR3 DNA: TGTGCCAGCAGCTTAACGGGAGCGGACGAGCAGTACTTC. It translates to CASSLTGADEQYF. The genes are TRBV11-3 and TRBJ2-7; D is possibly TRBD2 (6 bases). The V gene's germline CDR1 is SGHNT and CDR2 YENEEA. Trimming removed 2 bases from V and 5 bases from J, with 10 bases in between. The CDR3 consists of 13 residues.

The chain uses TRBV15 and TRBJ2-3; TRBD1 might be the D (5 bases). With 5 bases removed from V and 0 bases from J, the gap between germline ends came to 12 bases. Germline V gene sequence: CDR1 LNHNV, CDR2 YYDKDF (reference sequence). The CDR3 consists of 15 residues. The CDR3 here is CATSRSTVSTDTQYF. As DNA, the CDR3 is TGTGCCACCAGCCGATCGACAGTCAGCACAGATACGCAGTATTTT.

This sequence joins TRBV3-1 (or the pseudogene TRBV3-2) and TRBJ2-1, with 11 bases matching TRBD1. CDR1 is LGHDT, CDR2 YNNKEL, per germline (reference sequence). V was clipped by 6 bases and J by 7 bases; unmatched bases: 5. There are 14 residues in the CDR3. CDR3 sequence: CASRDRGRWNEQFF. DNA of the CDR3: TGTGCCAGCAGGGACAGGGGGCGGTGGAATGAGCAGTTCTTC.

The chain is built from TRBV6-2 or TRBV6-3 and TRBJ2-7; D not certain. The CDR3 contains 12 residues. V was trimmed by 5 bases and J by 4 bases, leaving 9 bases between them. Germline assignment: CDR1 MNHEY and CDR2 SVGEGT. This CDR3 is CASSLTNYEQYF. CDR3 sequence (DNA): TGTGCCAGCAGTCTTACTAATTACGAGCAGTACTTC.

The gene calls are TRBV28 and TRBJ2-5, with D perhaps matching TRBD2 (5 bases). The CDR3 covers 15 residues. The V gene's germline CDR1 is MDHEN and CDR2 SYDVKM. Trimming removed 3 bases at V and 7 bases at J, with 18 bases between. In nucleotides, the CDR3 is TGTGCCAGCAGTTTCAGTTCCCGGGGTGCAGGGACCCAGTACTTC. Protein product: CASSFSSRGAGTQYF.

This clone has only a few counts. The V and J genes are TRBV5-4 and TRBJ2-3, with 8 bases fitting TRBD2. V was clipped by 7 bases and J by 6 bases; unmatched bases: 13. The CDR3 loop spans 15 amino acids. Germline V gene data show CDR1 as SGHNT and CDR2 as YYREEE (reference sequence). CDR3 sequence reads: CASRGMAGGGDTQYF. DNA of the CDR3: TGTGCCAGCCGTGGAATGGCGGGGGGCGGGGATACGCAGTATTTT.

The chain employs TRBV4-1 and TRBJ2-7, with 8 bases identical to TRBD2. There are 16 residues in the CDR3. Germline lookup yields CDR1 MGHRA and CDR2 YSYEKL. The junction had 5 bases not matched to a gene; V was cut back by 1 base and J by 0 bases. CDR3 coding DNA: TGCGCCAGCAGCCAAGGCGGCGGGACTAGCTCCTACGAGCAGTACTTC. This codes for CASSQGGGTSSYEQYF.

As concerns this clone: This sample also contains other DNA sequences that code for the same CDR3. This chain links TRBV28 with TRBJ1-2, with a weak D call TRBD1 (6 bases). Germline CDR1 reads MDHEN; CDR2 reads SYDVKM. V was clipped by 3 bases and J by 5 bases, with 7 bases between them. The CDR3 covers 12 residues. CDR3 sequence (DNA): TGTGCCAGCAGTTTGAGGGGGTATGGCTACACCTTC. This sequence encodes CASSLRGYGYTF.

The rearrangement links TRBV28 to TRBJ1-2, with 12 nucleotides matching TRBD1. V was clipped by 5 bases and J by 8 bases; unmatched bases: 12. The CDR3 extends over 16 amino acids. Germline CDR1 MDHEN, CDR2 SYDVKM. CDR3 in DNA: TGTGCCAGCAGTCCCATAGGGGGACAGGGGGCGAACGGCTACACCTTC. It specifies CASSPIGGQGANGYTF.

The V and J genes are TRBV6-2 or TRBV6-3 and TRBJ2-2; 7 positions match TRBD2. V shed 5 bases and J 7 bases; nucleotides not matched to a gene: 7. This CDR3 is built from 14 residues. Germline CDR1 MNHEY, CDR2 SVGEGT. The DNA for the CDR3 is TGTGCCAGCAGTCGGACTAGACTTAGCGGGGAGCTGTTTTTT. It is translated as CASSRTRLSGELFF.

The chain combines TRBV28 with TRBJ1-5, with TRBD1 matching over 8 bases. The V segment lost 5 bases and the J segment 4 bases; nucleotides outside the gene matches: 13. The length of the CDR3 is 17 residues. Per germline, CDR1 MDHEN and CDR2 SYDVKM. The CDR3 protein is CASSPAGGTGLNQPQHF. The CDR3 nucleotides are TGTGCCAGCAGTCCCGCCGGTGGGACAGGTCTTAATCAGCCCCAGCATTTT.